A single sample is the source of the 8 T cell receptor beta chains below, sequenced in a study of T cells after yellow fever vaccination. TCRdb ran MiXCR on the 5' RACE reads and lists one entry per CDR3 protein. The sample has about 400,000 distinct CDR3 sequences, 11% seen once. The sample consisted of PBMCs, taken on the day of the first yellow fever vaccination. The receptors derive from a man between 18 and 35 years old who received the YFV17D yellow fever vaccine.

The chain links TRBV3-1 to TRBJ2-2; D possibly uses TRBD1 or TRBD2 (5 bases each). This CDR3 has 14 residues. Germline CDR1 reads LGHDT; CDR2 reads YNNKEL (reference sequence). V was shortened by 2 bases and J by 7 bases, with 11 bases between the two germline ends. The CDR3 sequence: CASSQREGHGELFF. The CDR3 nucleotides are TGTGCCAGCAGCCAACGAGAGGGGCACGGGGAGCTGTTTTTT.

In its sample, this clonotype was seen a few times. This rearrangement joins TRBV7-2 to TRBJ2-3; D unresolved. CDR3 size: 13 residues. Germline lookup yields CDR1 SGHTA and CDR2 FQGNSA. Trimming left V 3 bases short and J 4 bases short, with 8 bases between. DNA for the CDR3: TGTGCCAGCAGCTTGGGCCCCGCAGATACGCAGTATTTT. Residues: CASSLGPADTQYF. The whole variable domain, remainder taken from reference TRBV7-2 and TRBJ2-3, is GAGVSQSPSNKVTEKGKDVELRCDPISGHTALYWYRQSLGQGLEFLIYFQGNSAPDKSGLPSDRFSAERTGGSVSTLTIQRTQQEDSAVYLCASSLGPADTQYFGPGTRLTVL.

This clonotype came up once. This chain uses TRBV6-5 with TRBJ1-4, with no clear D. Germline lookup yields CDR1 MNHEY and CDR2 SVGAGI. The CDR3 has 15 residues. V lost 0 bases and J lost 8, with 13 bases in between. For the CDR3, the DNA is TGTGCCAGCAGTTACTCCCGGGTTTCGGGCGAAAAACTGTTTTTT. Protein sequence: CASSYSRVSGEKLFF.

V and J are TRBV5-1 and TRBJ2-5; 13 bases match TRBD2. Trimming took 5 bases from V and 3 from J; bases not matched to a gene: 4. The CDR3 runs to 15 residues. Germline lookup yields CDR1 SGHRS and CDR2 YFSETQ. CDR3 residues: CASRHGLAGEETQYF. The CDR3 DNA sequence: TGCGCCAGCAGACACGGACTAGCGGGGGAAGAGACCCAGTACTTC.

At least ten counts were recorded for this clonotype. V is TRBV7-9 and J is TRBJ2-1; TRBD2 matches at 8 bases. The germline gives CDR1 SEHNR, CDR2 FQNEAQ (reference sequence). This CDR3 comprises 14 residues. With 4 bases clipped from V and 9 bases from J, the junction kept 8 bases outside the gene matches. In nucleotides, the CDR3 is TGTGCCAGCAGCTCGAAAATTAGCGGGGCTGAGCAGTTCTTC. Translation: CASSSKISGAEQFF.

This clonotype occurred a few times. The chain combines TRBV4-1 with TRBJ1-2; D perhaps matches TRBD1 (6 bases). Trimming shortened V by 1 base and J by 1 base, and 7 bases separated the two germline ends. Germline lookup yields CDR1 MGHRA and CDR2 YSYEKL. The CDR3 extends over 14 amino acids. CDR3 DNA: TGCGCCAGCAGCCAAGCGGACAGTAACTATGGCTACACCTTC. Amino acids: CASSQADSNYGYTF.

This clonotype was detected a few times. The J gene is TRBJ2-3, the V gene TRBV20-1; TRBD1 might be the D (6 bases). Trimming took off 4 bases at V and 4 bases at J, with 18 bases between the two ends. Germline CDR1 DFQATT, CDR2 SNEGSKA (reference sequence). This CDR3 contains 15 residues. In nucleotides, the CDR3 is TGCAGTGCTATAGGGGACACGGGGCGTCCAGATACGCAGTATTTT. It translates to CSAIGDTGRPDTQYF.

V usage is TRBV5-5 and J usage is TRBJ2-2; 8 bases match TRBD1. The germline V gene has CDR1 SGHKS and CDR2 YYEKEE (reference sequence). V lost 5 bases to trimming and J lost 6 bases; unmatched junction nucleotides: 6. The CDR3 runs 14 residues. The CDR3 DNA sequence: TGTGCCAGCAGAACTGGACAGGGCTCCGGGGAGCTGTTTTTT. This sequence encodes CASRTGQGSGELFF.